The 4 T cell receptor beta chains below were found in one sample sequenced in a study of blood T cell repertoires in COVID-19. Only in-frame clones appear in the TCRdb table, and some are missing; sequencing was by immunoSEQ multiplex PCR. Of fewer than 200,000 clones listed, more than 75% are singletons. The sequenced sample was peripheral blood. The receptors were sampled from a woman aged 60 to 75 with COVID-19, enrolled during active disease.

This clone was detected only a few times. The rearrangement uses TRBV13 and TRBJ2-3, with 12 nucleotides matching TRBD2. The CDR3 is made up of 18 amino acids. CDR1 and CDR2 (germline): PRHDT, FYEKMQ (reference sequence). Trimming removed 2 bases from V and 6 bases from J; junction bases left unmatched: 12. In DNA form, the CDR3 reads TGTGCCAGCAGCTTAAAACTAGCGGGAGGTCCGGTGCCCGATACGCAGTATTTT. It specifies CASSLKLAGGPVPDTQYF.

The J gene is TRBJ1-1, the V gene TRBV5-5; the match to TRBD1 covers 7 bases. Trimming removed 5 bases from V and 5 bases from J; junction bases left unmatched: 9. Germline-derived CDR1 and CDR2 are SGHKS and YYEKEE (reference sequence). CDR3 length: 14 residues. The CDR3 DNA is TGTGCCAGCAGGGGAATGACAGGGCGGACTGAAGCTTTCTTT. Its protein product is CASRGMTGRTEAFF.

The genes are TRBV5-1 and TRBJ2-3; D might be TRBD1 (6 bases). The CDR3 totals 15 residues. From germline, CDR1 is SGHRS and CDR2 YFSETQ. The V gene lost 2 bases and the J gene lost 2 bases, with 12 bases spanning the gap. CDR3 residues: CASSLQGPSTDTQYF. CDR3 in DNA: TGCGCCAGCAGCTTACAGGGTCCTTCCACAGATACGCAGTATTTT.

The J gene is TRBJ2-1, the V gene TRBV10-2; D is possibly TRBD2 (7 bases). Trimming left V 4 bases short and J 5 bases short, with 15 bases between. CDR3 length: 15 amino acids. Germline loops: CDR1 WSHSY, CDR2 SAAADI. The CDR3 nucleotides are TGCGCCAGCAGTGCGACCGGGGGGCCGAACAATGAGCAGTTCTTC. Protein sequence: CASSATGGPNNEQFF.